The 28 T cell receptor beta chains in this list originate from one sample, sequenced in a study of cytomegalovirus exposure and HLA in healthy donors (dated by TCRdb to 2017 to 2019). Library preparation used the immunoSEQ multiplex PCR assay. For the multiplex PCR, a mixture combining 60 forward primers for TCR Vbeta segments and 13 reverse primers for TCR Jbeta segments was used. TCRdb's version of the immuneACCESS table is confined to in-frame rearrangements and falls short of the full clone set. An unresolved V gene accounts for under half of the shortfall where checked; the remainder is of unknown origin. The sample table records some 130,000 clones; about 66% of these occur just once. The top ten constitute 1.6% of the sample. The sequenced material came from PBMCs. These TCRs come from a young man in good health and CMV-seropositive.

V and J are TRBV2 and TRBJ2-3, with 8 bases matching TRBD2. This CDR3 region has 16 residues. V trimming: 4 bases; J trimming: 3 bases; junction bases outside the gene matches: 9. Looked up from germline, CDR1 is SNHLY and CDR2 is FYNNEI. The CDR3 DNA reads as TGTGCCAGCAGTGTCACCATAGCGGGGTGGACAGATACGCAGTATTTT. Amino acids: CASSVTIAGWTDTQYF.

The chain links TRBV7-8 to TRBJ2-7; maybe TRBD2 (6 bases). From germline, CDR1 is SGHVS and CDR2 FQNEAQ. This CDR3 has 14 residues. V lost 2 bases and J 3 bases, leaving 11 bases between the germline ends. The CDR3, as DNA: TGTGCCAGCAGCTTATTATGGGGGGACTACGAGCAGTACTTC. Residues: CASSLLWGDYEQYF.

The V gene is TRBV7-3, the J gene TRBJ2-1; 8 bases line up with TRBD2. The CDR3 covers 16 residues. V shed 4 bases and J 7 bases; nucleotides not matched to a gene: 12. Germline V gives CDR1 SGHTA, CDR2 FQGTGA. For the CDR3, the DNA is TGTGCCAGCAGCTCCCCAGGCCTAGCGGGTGTTAATGAGCAGTTCTTC. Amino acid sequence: CASSSPGLAGVNEQFF.

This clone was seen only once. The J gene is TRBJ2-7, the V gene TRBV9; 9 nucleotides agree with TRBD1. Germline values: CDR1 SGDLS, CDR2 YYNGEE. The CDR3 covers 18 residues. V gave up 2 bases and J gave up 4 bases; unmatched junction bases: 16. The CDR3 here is CASSVGSGFYGQGYEQYF. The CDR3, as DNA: TGTGCCAGCAGCGTTGGCTCCGGGTTCTATGGACAGGGGTACGAGCAGTACTTC.

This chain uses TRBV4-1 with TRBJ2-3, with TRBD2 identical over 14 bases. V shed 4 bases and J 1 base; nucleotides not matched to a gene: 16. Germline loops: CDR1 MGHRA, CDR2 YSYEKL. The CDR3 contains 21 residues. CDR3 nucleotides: TGCGCCAGCAGCCGAGCCGGGACTAGCGGGAGTGGGGCCTACGGCACAGATACGCAGTATTTT. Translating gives CASSRAGTSGSGAYGTDTQYF.

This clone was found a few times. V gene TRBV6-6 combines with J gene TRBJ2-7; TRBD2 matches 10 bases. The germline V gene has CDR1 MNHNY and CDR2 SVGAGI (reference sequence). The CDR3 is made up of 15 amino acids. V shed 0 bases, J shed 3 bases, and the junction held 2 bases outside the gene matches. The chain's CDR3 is CASSYSSSGSYEQYF. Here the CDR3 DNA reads TGTGCCAGCAGTTACTCTTCTAGCGGGAGCTACGAGCAGTACTTC.

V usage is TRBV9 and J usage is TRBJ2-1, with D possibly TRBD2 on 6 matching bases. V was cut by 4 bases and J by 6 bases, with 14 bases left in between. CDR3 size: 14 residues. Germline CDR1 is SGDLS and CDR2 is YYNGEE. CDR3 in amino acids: CASSRGGPFNEQFF. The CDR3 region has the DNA TGTGCCAGCAGCCGCGGAGGGCCGTTCAATGAGCAGTTCTTC.

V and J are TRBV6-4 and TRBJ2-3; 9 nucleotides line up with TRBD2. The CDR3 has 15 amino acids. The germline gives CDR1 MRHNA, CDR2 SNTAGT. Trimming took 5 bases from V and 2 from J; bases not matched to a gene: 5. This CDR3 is CASSISGGSTDTQYF. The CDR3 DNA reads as TGTGCCAGCAGTATCAGCGGGGGGTCCACAGATACGCAGTATTTT.

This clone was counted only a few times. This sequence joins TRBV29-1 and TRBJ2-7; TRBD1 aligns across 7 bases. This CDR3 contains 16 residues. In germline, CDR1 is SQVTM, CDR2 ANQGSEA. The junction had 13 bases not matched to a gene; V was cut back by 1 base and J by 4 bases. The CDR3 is CSVEGTGVYGGYEQYF. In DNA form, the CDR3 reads TGCAGCGTTGAAGGAACAGGGGTGTATGGAGGTTACGAGCAGTACTTC.

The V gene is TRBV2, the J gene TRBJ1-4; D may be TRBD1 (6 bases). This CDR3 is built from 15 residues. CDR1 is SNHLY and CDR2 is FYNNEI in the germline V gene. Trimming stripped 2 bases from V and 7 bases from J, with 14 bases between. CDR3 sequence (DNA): TGTGCCAGCAGTGAATCCGGGAGGGGGGGTGAAAAACTGTTTTTT. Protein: CASSESGRGGEKLFF.

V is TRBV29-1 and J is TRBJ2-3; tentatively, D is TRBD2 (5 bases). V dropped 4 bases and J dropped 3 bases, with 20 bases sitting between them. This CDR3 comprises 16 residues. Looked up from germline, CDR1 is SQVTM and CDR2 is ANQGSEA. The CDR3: CSVVGLRSGGTDTQYF. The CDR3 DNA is TGCAGCGTTGTAGGACTTCGATCGGGCGGGACAGATACGCAGTATTTT.

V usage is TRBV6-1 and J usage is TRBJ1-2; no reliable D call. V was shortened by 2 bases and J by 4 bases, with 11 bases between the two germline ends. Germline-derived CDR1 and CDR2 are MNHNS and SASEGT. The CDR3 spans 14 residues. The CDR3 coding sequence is TGTGCCAGCAGTGAACTCGCCCCGGGCTATGGCTACACCTTC. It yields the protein CASSELAPGYGYTF.

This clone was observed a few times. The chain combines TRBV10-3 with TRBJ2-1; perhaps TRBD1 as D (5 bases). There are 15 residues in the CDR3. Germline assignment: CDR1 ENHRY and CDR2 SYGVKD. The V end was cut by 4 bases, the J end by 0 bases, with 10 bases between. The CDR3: CAISGGRSSYNEQFF. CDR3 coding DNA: TGTGCCATCAGTGGGGGCCGGAGCTCCTACAATGAGCAGTTCTTC.

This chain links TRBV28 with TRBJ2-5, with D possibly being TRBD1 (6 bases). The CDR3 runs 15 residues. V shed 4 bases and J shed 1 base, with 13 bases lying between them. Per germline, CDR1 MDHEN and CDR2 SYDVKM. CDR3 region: CASSSPPRGQETQYF. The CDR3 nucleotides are TGTGCCAGCAGTTCCCCCCCCAGGGGCCAAGAGACCCAGTACTTC.

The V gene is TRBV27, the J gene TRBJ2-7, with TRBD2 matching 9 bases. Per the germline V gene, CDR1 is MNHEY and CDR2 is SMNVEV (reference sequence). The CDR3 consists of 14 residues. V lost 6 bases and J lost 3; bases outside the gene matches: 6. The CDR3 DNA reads TGTGCCAGCAGATCGATTAGCGGGAGCTACGAGCAGTACTTC. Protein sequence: CASRSISGSYEQYF.

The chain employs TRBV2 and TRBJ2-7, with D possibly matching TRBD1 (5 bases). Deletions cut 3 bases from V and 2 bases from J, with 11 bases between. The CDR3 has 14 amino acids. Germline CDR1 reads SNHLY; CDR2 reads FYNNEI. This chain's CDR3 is CASSDPRAPYEQYF. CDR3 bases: TGTGCCAGCAGTGATCCCAGGGCCCCCTACGAGCAGTACTTC.

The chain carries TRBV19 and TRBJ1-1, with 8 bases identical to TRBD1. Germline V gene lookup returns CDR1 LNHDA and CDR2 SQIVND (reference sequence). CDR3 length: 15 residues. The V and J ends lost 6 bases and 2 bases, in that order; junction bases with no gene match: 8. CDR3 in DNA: TGTGCCAGTAGAAGGGGGCCAGGGGGCAACACTGAAGCTTTCTTT. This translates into CASRRGPGGNTEAFF.

This CDR3 reads CASSYSTGGYEKLFF. CDR3 bases: TGTGCCAGCAGTTACTCGACAGGGGGATATGAAAAACTGTTTTTT. This sequence joins TRBV6-5 and TRBJ1-4; the match to TRBD1 covers 9 bases. V shed 0 bases, J shed 6 bases, and the junction held 2 bases outside the gene matches. This CDR3 has 15 residues. Germline CDR1 is MNHEY and CDR2 is SVGAGI.

CDR3 in amino acids: CASSQLAGIYTGELFF. Here the CDR3 DNA reads TGTGCCAGCAGCCAACTAGCGGGTATATACACCGGGGAGCTGTTTTTT. V usage is TRBV11-2 and J usage is TRBJ2-2; 9 nucleotides align to TRBD2. V dropped 5 bases and J dropped 3; count of bases not matched to a gene: 7. The germline V gene has CDR1 SGHAT and CDR2 FQNNGV. There are 16 residues in the CDR3.

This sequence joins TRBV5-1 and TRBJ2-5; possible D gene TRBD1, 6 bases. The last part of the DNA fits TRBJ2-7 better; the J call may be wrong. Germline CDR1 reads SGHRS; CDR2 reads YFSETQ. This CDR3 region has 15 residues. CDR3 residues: CASSYQTGGSYEQYF. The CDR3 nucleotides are TGCGCCAGCAGCTACCAGACAGGCGGCTCCTACGAGCAGTACTTC.

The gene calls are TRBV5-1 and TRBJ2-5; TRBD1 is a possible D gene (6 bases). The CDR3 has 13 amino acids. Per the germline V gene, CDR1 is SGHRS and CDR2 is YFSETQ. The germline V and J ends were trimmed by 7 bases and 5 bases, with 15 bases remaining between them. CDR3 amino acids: CASELGQGETQYF. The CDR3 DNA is TGCGCCAGCGAGCTTGGCCAGGGGGAGACCCAGTACTTC. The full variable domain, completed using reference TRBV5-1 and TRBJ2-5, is KAGVTQTPRYLIKTRGQQVTLSCSPISGHRSVSWYQQTPGQGLQFLFEYFSETQRNKGNFPGRFSGRQFSNSRSEMNVSTLELGDSALYLCASELGQGETQYFGPGTRLLVL.

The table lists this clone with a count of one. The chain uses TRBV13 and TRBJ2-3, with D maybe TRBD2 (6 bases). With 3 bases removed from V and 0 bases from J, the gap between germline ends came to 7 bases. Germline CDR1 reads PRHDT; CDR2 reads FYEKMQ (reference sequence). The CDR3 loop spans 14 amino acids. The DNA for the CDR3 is TGTGCCAGCAGCTTCGGGACTAGCACAGATACGCAGTATTTT. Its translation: CASSFGTSTDTQYF.

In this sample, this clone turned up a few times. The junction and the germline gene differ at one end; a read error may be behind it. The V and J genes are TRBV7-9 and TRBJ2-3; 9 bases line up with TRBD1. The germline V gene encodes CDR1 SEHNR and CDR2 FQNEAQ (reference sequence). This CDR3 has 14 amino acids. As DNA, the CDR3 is TGTTCCAGCATGACAGGGGGTAACACAGATACGCAGTATTTT. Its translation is CSSMTGGNTDTQYF.

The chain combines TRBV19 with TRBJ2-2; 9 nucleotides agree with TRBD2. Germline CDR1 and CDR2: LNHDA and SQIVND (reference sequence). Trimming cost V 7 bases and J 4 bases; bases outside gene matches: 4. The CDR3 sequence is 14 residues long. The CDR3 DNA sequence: TGTGCCAGTAAACGAGCGGGAGGCACCGGGGAGCTGTTTTTT. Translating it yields CASKRAGGTGELFF.

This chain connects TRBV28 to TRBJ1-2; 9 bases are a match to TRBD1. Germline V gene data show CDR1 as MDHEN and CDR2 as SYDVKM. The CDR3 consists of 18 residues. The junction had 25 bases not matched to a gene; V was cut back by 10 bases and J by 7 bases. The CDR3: CATKNPGTGPIWGPGYTF. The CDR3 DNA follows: TGTGCCACCAAAAACCCGGGGACAGGGCCGATTTGGGGCCCTGGCTACACCTTC.

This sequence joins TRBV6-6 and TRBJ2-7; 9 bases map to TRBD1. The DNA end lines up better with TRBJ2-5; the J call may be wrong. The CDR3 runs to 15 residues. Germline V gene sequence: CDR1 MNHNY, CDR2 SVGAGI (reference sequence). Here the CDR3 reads CASSLQGASQETQYF. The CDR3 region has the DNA TGTGCCAGCAGTCTACAGGGGGCGAGCCAAGAGACCCAGTACTTC.

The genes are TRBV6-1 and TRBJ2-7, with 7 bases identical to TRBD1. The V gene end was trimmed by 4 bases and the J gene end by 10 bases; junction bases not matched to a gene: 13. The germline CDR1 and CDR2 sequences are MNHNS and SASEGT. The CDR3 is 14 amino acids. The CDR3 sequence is CASSVSGTAISQYF. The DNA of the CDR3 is TGTGCCAGCAGTGTTTCCGGGACAGCAATCTCACAGTACTTC.

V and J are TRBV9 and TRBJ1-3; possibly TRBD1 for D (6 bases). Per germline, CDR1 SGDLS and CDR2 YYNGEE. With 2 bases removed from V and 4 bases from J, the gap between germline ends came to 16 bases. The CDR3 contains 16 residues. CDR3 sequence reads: CASSVGGGGVGNTIYF. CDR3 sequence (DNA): TGTGCCAGCAGCGTTGGAGGAGGGGGGGTAGGAAACACCATATATTTT.